A single sample is the source of the 17 T cell receptor beta chains below, sequenced in a study of cytomegalovirus exposure and HLA in healthy donors. This PCR relied on a set of 60 Vbeta primers and 13 Jbeta primers. Sequenced by immunoSEQ multiplex PCR; TCRdb stores in-frame clones only, minus some. The table includes about 180,000 clones, around 80% detected once. Sequences were obtained from PBMCs. The receptor source for this set is a woman aged 25 to 39 in good health and CMV-seropositive.

The rearrangement joins TRBV18 to TRBJ1-6, with 7 bases matching TRBD1. The CDR3 length is 16 residues. The ends lost 3 bases at V and 7 bases at J; junction bases unmatched: 9. The germline CDR1 and CDR2 sequences are KGHSH and LQKENI. The CDR3 coding sequence is TGTGCCAGCTCACCTAATATGGACAGGCGGAATTCACCCCTCCACTTT. Translating gives CASSPNMDRRNSPLHF.

As DNA, the CDR3 is TGCGCCAGCAGTCAGGACAGCCCGAACTATGGCTACACCTTC. It translates to CASSQDSPNYGYTF. V is TRBV23-1 and J is TRBJ1-2, with D perhaps TRBD1 (6 bases). TRBV23-1 is noted as an ORF with a role that remains uncertain. Trimming shortened V by 3 bases and J by 2 bases, and 10 bases separated the two germline ends. The CDR3 runs 14 residues.

The genes are TRBV30 and TRBJ2-2; 9 bases fit TRBD1. This CDR3 has 14 residues. Germline values: CDR1 GTSNPN, CDR2 SVGIG (reference sequence). V dropped 4 bases and J dropped 5; count of bases not matched to a gene: 5. CDR3 sequence: CAWIRDRETGELFF. Written as DNA, the CDR3 is TGTGCCTGGATAAGGGACAGGGAAACCGGGGAGCTGTTTTTT.

The chain joins TRBV12-5 to TRBJ2-1, with 7 bases that match TRBD1. The CDR3 consists of 16 residues. The V and J ends lost 0 bases and 2 bases, in that order; junction bases with no gene match: 4. CDR1 LGHNT and CDR2 FRNRAP come from the germline V gene. Here the CDR3 DNA reads TGTGCTAGTGGTTTGGTACTCACAGGGGCCTACAATGAGCAGTTCTTC. It translates to CASGLVLTGAYNEQFF.

The V gene is TRBV6-1, the J gene TRBJ2-5; tentative D call: TRBD2 (6 bases). This CDR3 has 15 amino acids. Germline-derived CDR1 and CDR2 are MNHNS and SASEGT. The V and J ends lost 1 base and 1 base respectively, with 10 bases between them. CDR3 DNA: TGTGCCAGCAGTGAAGAGCGGGTAGCCCAAGAGACCCAGTACTTC. It translates to CASSEERVAQETQYF.

This rearrangement joins TRBV28 to TRBJ1-2; D gene ambiguous. V was clipped by 3 bases and J by 2 bases, with 7 bases between them. The CDR3 is made up of 13 amino acids. Germline V gene data show CDR1 as MDHEN and CDR2 as SYDVKM. The CDR3 sequence: CASSFQANYGYTF. The CDR3 nucleotides read TGTGCCAGCAGTTTCCAGGCGAACTATGGCTACACCTTC.

The chain joins TRBV6-5 to TRBJ2-3; 7 nucleotides line up with TRBD1. Germline CDR1 reads MNHEY; CDR2 reads SVGAGI. CDR3 length: 15 amino acids. J lost 0 bases, V lost 7 bases, and 7 bases had no gene match. The CDR3 nucleotides read TGTGCCAGCACCACCGGGACAGCCAGCACAGATACGCAGTATTTT. Translated, it gives CASTTGTASTDTQYF.

The V call is TRBV30, the J call TRBJ2-1; D may be TRBD2 (7 bases). V shed 4 bases and J shed 9 bases, with 13 bases lying between them. CDR3 length: 12 amino acids. The germline gives CDR1 GTSNPN, CDR2 SVGIG (reference sequence). CDR3 DNA: TGTGCCTGGACTAAGGGGGGGGGTGAGCAGTTCTTC. It codes for CAWTKGGGEQFF.

This chain joins TRBV28 and TRBJ2-6; 8 bases match TRBD1. Germline values: CDR1 MDHEN, CDR2 SYDVKM. V gave up 7 bases and J gave up 4 bases; unmatched junction bases: 12. The CDR3 runs 17 residues. CDR3 residues: CASTGAHRGYGANVLTF. CDR3 DNA: TGTGCCAGCACCGGGGCCCACAGGGGGTACGGGGCCAACGTCCTGACTTTC.

J is TRBJ1-5 and V is TRBV1. TRBV1 is described as a pseudogene. The CDR3 spans 20 residues. CDR3 sequence (DNA): TGCACCAGCAGCCAAGGGGGAGGCCGCAACCATGCCATGAGCAATCAGCCCCAGCATTTT. Encoded protein: CTSSQGGGRNHAMSNQPQHF.

In DNA form, the CDR3 reads TGTGCCAGCAGTAGGGGACACCAGGATGAGCAGTTCTTC. This translates into CASSRGHQDEQFF. The rearrangement joins TRBV6-5 to TRBJ2-1; a possible D gene is TRBD1 (6 bases). This CDR3 spans 13 amino acids. CDR1 and CDR2 (germline): MNHEY, SVGAGI. Trimming shortened V by 5 bases and J by 8 bases, and 13 bases separated the two germline ends.

This clone has more than one count but fewer than ten. The sample has other DNA sequences that encode this CDR3 too. The gene calls are TRBV19 and TRBJ1-2; D may be TRBD1 (6 bases). Germline V gives CDR1 LNHDA, CDR2 SQIVND (reference sequence). The CDR3 is 13 amino acids. Trimming left V 6 bases short and J 4 bases short, with 12 bases between. The CDR3 protein is CASSPQGFYGYTF. The CDR3 bases are TGTGCCAGTAGCCCTCAGGGGTTCTATGGCTACACCTTC.

The genes are TRBV19 and TRBJ1-6, with 9 positions matching TRBD1. The CDR3 loop spans 15 amino acids. The V segment lost 6 bases and the J segment 5 bases; nucleotides outside the gene matches: 5. From germline, CDR1 is LNHDA and CDR2 SQIVND (reference sequence). In DNA form, the CDR3 reads TGTGCCAGTAGGGGACAGGGCGGGAATAATTCACCCCTCCACTTT. This translates into CASRGQGGNNSPLHF.

This chain connects TRBV6-4 to TRBJ1-6; D is ambiguous. CDR1 is MRHNA, CDR2 SNTAGT, per germline. Trimming left V 0 bases short and J 10 bases short, with 7 bases between. The CDR3 runs 13 residues. The CDR3 is CASSDSGWSPLHF. CDR3 in DNA: TGTGCCAGCAGTGACTCCGGTTGGTCACCCCTCCACTTT.

V and J are TRBV7-8 and TRBJ1-4; 9 positions agree with TRBD1. The germline V gene has CDR1 SGHVS and CDR2 FQNEAQ. J was trimmed by 10 bases and V by 8 bases; bases with no gene match: 8. The CDR3 loop spans 13 amino acids. The CDR3 DNA is TGTGCCAGCTCCGGGACAGGGTTGGGAAAACTGTTTTTT. This gives the protein CASSGTGLGKLFF.

The CDR3 reads CASSQESGGNTDTQYF. The CDR3 DNA reads TGCGCCAGCAGCCAAGAGAGCGGGGGGAACACAGATACGCAGTATTTT. The V call is TRBV4-3, the J call TRBJ2-3; 9 bases match TRBD2. This CDR3 contains 16 residues. V was clipped by 0 bases and J by 2 bases; unmatched bases: 3. Germline assignment: CDR1 LGHNA and CDR2 YSLEER.

This clone has a single count. The V and J genes are TRBV30 and TRBJ2-2; 7 nucleotides agree with TRBD2. Unmatched junction bases numbered 6, after V lost 4 bases and J lost 1 base. From germline, CDR1 is GTSNPN and CDR2 SVGIG (reference sequence). CDR3 size: 15 residues. This CDR3 reads CAWNWGGENTGELFF. The CDR3, as DNA: TGTGCCTGGAATTGGGGAGGGGAGAACACCGGGGAGCTGTTTTTT.